This T cell receptor beta chain was obtained from a study of Graves' ophthalmopathy and Graves' hyperthyroidism. Study at large: At the time of initial diagnosis and before any treatment, peripheral blood was collected.

This clonotype showed up many times. The TCR beta CDR3 regions underwent amplification from RNA transcripts. HTBI-primed RT-PCR formed the first round, and a multiplex PCR formed the second. TCRdb called the multiplex PCR reads again in MiXCR, with one record for every CDR3 protein. The sample yields over 650,000 distinct CDR3 sequences, just over 40% seen once. V was shortened by 1 base and J by 3 bases, with 9 bases between the two germline ends. This CDR3 contains 14 residues. Germline CDR1 MGHDK, CDR2 SYGVNS. The TCR sequence derives from an adult man with Graves' ophthalmopathy. The material sequenced was peripheral blood. The V gene is TRBV25-1, the J gene TRBJ2-5; D gene unclear. The CDR3 DNA is TGTGCCAGCAGTGAATTGGGCCCCAAAGAGACCCAGTACTTC. It yields the protein CASSELGPKETQYF.